This T cell receptor beta chain originates from a study of blood T cell repertoires in COVID-19. Study information: Researchers got acute and convalescent COVID-19 samples from the United States, Italy and Spain.

From germline, CDR1 is MNHNS and CDR2 SASEGT. V lost 4 bases and J 2 bases, leaving 18 bases between the germline ends. The CDR3 is made up of 17 amino acids. Study processing details: Estimation of nucleated cell counts relied on the amplification of reference gene primers. Libraries were prepared by immunoSEQ multiplex PCR; TCRdb keeps only in-frame clonotypes and omits some of them. V, J and clone size reflect that table, while D and trimming were determined from the DNA. Of approximately 170,000 clones listed, about 85% are singletons. Sample: peripheral blood. V gene TRBV6-1 combines with J gene TRBJ1-3, with D possibly matching TRBD1 (6 bases). This receptor was identified in an elderly man with COVID-19, enrolled during active disease. The CDR3 DNA is TGTGCCAGCAGTGCCCAAATCGGACAGTATGCTGGAAACACCATATATTTT. Its translation: CASSAQIGQYAGNTIYF.